A single TCR beta chain is shown here with its context. Its antigen is not known. This record belongs to a study of shared clonotypes between healthy human individuals. Study context: A couple of female and three male donors aged 18 to 49 were enrolled.

Whole-study results and caveats: It was observed that about 5% of naive CD4 clonotypes were shared across a handful of donors.

The data were produced by immunoSEQ multiplex PCR, yet TCRdb's version contains in-frame clones alone and is incomplete. This sample has about 660,000 clones; roughly 70% occur once, and the top ten carry under 2%. Germline V gene sequence: CDR1 SGHRS, CDR2 YFSETQ. Trimming cost V 0 bases and J 7 bases, with 16 bases left between them. This CDR3 has 16 amino acids. The V call is TRBV5-1, the J call TRBJ1-4, with unresolved D. The material sequenced was memory CD4+ T cells sorted from blood. Subset noted: CD45RA-negative fraction. The TCR sequence derives from a woman in her twenties or thirties in good health. In nucleotides, the CDR3 is TGCGCCAGCAGCTTGGGTAATACGGGCGCGGGTGAAAAACTGTTTTTT. This translates into CASSLGNTGAGEKLFF. Full variable domain (rest looked up from reference TRBV5-1 and TRBJ1-4): KAGVTQTPRYLIKTRGQQVTLSCSPISGHRSVSWYQQTPGQGLQFLFEYFSETQRNKGNFPGRFSGRQFSNSRSEMNVSTLELGDSALYLCASSLGNTGAGEKLFFGSGTQLSVL.